This record concerns one T cell receptor beta chain sequence. No antigen is known for it. Here immunoSEQ multiplex PCR was the method, and the copy in TCRdb shows in-frame clones only, minus some. The data contain about 35,000 clones, around nine tenths of them singletons. The source of the sample is a study of PD-1 blockade in classical Hodgkin lymphoma. Study-level findings and limits: What drove the repertoire differences, possibly disease activity or prior therapy, has not been defined.

The CDR3 contains 13 residues. Germline CDR1 reads MDHEN; CDR2 reads SYDVKM. Trimming left V 6 bases short and J 2 bases short, with 11 bases between. Patients all relapsed after autologous stem cell transplantation, and there was variation in brentuximab vedotin exposure. Out of thawed PBMCs, magnetic negative selection purified CD4+ T cells. This TCR derives from a human donor with classical Hodgkin lymphoma. The chain couples TRBV28 to TRBJ2-7; either TRBD1 or TRBD2 may fit D (5 bases each). The sequences come from CD4+ T cells from blood, collected at baseline. CDR3 DNA: TGTGCCAGCAGGGGGACGGGACCCTACGAGCAGTACTTC. It is translated as CASRGTGPYEQYF.